The entry that follows covers one T cell receptor beta chain sequence. From germline, CDR1 is SNHLY and CDR2 FYNNEI. The CDR3 spans 15 residues. The V gene lost 8 bases and the J gene lost 3 bases, with 17 bases spanning the gap. The sample belongs to a study of blood T cell repertoires in COVID-19. Across the study: The origin of the acute and convalescent COVID-19 samples was the United States, Italy and Spain. T cells, B-cell-depleted T cells, or PBMCs provided the cDNA or gDNA that served as material.

In the authors' workflow: From reference gene primer amplification, estimates of nucleated cell counts were derived. Assay used: immunoSEQ multiplex PCR; TCRdb lists only in-frame clones, some missing. V, J and clone size derive from that table, while D and trimming were established from the DNA sequence. Of some 260,000 clones listed, 70% to 75% are singletons. Sequencing used peripheral blood. This TCR was recovered from a woman over 75 with acute or convalescent COVID-19. This chain connects TRBV2 to TRBJ1-3; the D gene is possibly TRBD1 (6 bases). CDR3 sequence: CASVQGLTLGNTIYF. The CDR3 nucleotides are TGTGCCAGCGTGCAGGGGCTTACTCTTGGAAACACCATATATTTT.